A single TCR beta chain is shown here with its context. The clone's antigen remains unknown. It has no much larger one-base neighbor in the sample; base qualities were not kept. The sample originates from a study of Ad26.COV2.S vaccination and SARS-CoV-2 variants (dated by TCRdb to about 2021). In the study overall: Donors in the vaccine arm were drawn from COV1001, a multicentre, randomized, double-blind, placebo-controlled phase I-IIa trial testing Ad26.COV2.S in healthy adults. The TCR-sequenced set comprised approximately 32 samples: around 20 Ad26.COV2.S vaccine recipients, 5 placebo recipients and 8 SARS-CoV-2 convalescent individuals. Investigators did not know the trial group allocation while performing experiments and assessing outcomes. TCRbeta repertoire sequencing was used to assess the specificity and breadth of SARS-CoV-2-reactive T cell receptors after Ad26.COV2.S vaccination. Ad26.COV2.S was administered intramuscularly at a dose of 5x10^10 or 1x10^11 viral particles, either as one shot or as two shots given 56 days apart. Trial participants were randomized into five groups of five: low-dose or high-dose Ad26.COV2.S given once or twice, or placebo on both occasions.

Taken with the paper, the label for treatment or condition translates to: around 19 received Ad26.COV2.S at low or high dose, single or two shots; a few received placebo; per-sample allocation not given. Repertoires of vaccine and placebo recipients were sequenced from samples taken on day 63 after the first injection. Cohort 1b enrolled 20 to 30 adults aged 18-55 years at a single site in Boston, USA, between 29 July and 7 August 2020. Ad26.COV2.S was a replication-incompetent adenovirus type 26 vector expressing a prefusion-stabilized SARS-CoV-2 spike protein from the original Wuhan strain. The germline V gene sets CDR1 to KGHSH and CDR2 to LQKENI. Cut back by 1 base and 6 bases, the V and J ends lie 3 bases apart. The CDR3 numbers 12 residues from cysteine through phenylalanine. CDR3 DNA is the only sequence kept; it has 36 bases, read in frame from the first base. TCRbeta CDR3 regions were sequenced with the immunoSEQ Assay. After extraction, genomic DNA underwent amplification by bias-controlled multiplex PCR, followed by high-throughput sequencing. The published analysis was carried out like this. To quantify the absolute abundance of each unique TCRbeta CDR3 region, sequences were collapsed and filtered. T cell fraction was estimated by normalizing TCRbeta template counts to usable DNA, which was measured by amplifying reference genes present in all nucleated cells. Repertoire TCRs were annotated as SARS-CoV-2-specific when V gene, CDR3 amino acid sequence and J gene were exactly matched to a known reactive TCR set. MIRA supplied the reference SARS-CoV-2 TCR set, which was filtered for enrichment in COVID-19-positive ImmuneCODE repertoires so that public or cross-reactive TCRs were removed. Based on the MIRA antigens, annotated TCRs were further analysed at the level of specific ORF or position within ORF. Depth was the summed frequency of annotated unique rearrangements, while breadth was defined as annotated unique rearrangements over total unique productive rearrangements. Two-sided Wilcoxon rank-sum tests were applied when comparing TCR breadth between groups. This immuneACCESS table, as held by TCRdb, lists in-frame sequences with V and J called but not all clones. Of the missing ones, under half trace to an unresolved V gene in checked studies; the others have no known cause. V and J calls and clone size come straight from that table; D and trimming were deduced from the DNA. Counted in this sample were about 320,000 clones; 70% to 90% of them appeared once. Of the sample, 1.5% to 2.5% is held by the ten largest clones.

Broad study findings and their caveats: The authors noted that the TCR breadth and depth analyses may have underestimated total T cell responses. Spike-specific TCR breadth was higher in Ad26.COV2.S recipients than in placebo recipients (P = 0.0014). The study lacked the statistical power to compare responses across vaccine doses or regimens. After vaccination, substantial breadth of spike-specific CD8+ and CD4+ T cell responses was reported. Non-spike TCR breadth was comparable between vaccine and placebo recipients, consistent with the vaccine containing only spike.

The TCR comes from a person aged 18-60 years who received the Ad26.COV2.S COVID-19 vaccine or a placebo. The chain links TRBV18 with TRBJ2-2, with no confidently assigned D gene. The source material was peripheral blood, sampled in a trial of Ad26.COV2.S vaccine versus placebo. The DNA sequence is TGTGCCAGCTCACCACTATCCGGGGAGCTGTTTTTT. This translates into CASSPLSGELFF. Joined to the reference TRBV18 and TRBJ2-2 proteins, this CDR3 gives the full variable domain: NAGVMQNPRHLVRRRGQEARLRCSPMKGHSHVYWYRQLPEEGLKFMVYLQKENIIDESGMPKERFSAEFPKEGPSILRIQQVVRGDSAAYFCASSPLSGELFFGEGSRLTVL.